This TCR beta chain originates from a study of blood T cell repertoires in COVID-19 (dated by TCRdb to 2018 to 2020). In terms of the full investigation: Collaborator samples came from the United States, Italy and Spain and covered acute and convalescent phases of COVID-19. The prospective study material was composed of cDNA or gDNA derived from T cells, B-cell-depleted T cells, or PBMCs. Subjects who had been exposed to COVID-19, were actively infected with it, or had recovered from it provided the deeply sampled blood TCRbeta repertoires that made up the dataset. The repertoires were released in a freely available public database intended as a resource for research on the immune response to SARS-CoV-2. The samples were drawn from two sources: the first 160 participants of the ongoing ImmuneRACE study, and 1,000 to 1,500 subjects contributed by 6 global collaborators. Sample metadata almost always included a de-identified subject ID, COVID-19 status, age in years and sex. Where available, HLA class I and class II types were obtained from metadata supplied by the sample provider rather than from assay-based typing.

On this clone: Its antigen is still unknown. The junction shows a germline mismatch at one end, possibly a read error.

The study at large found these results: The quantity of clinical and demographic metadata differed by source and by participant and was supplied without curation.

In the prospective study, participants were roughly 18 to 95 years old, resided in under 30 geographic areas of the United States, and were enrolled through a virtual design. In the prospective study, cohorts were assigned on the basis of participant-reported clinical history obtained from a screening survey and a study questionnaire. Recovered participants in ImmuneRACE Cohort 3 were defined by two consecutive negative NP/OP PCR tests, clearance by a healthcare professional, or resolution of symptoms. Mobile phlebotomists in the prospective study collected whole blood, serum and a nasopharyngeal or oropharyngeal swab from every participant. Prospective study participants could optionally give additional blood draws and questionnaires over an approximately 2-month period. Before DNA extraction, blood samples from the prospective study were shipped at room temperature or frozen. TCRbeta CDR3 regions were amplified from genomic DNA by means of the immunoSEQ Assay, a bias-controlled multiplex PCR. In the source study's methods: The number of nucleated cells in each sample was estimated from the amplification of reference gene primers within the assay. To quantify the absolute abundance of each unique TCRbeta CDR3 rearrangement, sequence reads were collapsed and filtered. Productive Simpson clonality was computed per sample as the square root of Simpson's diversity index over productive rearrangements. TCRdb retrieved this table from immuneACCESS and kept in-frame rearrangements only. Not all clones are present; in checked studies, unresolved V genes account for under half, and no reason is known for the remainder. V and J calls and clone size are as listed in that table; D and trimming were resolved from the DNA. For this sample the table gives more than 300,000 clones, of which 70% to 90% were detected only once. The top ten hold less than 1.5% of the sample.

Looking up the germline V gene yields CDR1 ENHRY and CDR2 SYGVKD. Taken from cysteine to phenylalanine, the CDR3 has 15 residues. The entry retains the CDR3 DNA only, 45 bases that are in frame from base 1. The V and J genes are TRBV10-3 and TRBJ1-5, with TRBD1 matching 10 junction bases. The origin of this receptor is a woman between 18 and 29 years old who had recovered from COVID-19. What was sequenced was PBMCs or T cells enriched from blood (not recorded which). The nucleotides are TGTGCCACCAGTCCCGGGACAGGGGTTAATCAGCCCCAGCATTTT. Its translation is CATSPGTGVNQPQHF.